The clone carrying this T cell receptor beta chain was seen a few times. The sample belongs to a study of Ad26.COV2.S vaccination and SARS-CoV-2 variants. TCRdb's table, derived via immunoSEQ multiplex PCR, lists solely in-frame clones and lacks some. The sample holds around 300,000 clones, approximately 86% seen once. V lost 1 base and J lost 1, with 8 bases in between. Germline CDR1 reads SGHVS; CDR2 reads FNYEAQ. This CDR3 contains 15 residues. Treatment specified: roughly 19 received Ad26.COV2.S at low or high dose, single or two shots; about 5 received placebo; per-sample allocation not given. The samples were gathered on day 63 after the first injection of vaccine or placebo.

The sequence came from a person between 18 and 59 years old who received the Ad26.COV2.S COVID-19 vaccine or a placebo. V gene TRBV7-6 combines with J gene TRBJ1-5, with D possibly being TRBD1 (5 bases). Specimen: peripheral blood, collected in a trial of Ad26.COV2.S vaccine versus placebo. The CDR3 loop is CASSLDWGSNQPQHF. The CDR3 nucleotides are TGTGCCAGCAGCTTAGATTGGGGGAGCAATCAGCCCCAGCATTTT.